Listed here is a single T cell receptor beta chain. Its matching antigen is unknown. Per the study methods: ImmunoSEQ junction-only sequences lacked quality scores, so their filtering differed. The protocol was immunoSEQ multiplex PCR, while the TCRdb copy is restricted to in-frame clones and leaves out a portion. V and J calls and clone size are copied from that table; D and trimming were computed from the DNA. Of about 1 million clones in the sample, about 80% were seen once. This CDR3 spans 14 amino acids. Looked up from germline, CDR1 is SNHLY and CDR2 is FYNNEI. Trimming took off 6 bases at V and 6 bases at J, with 18 bases between the two ends. The data were obtained in a study of shared clonotypes between healthy human individuals. Findings of the study overall: The donor pool, a small one, limited the genetic and exposure-history diversity represented.

This clonotype was sampled from a man aged 18-30 years in good health. Some clones in this sample may be carry-over from other donors' samples. The chain links TRBV2 to TRBJ2-7; D assignment may be TRBD1 or TRBD2 (5 bases each). What was sequenced was memory CD4+ T cells from PBMCs. Subset: CD45RA-negative fraction. CDR3 residues: CASRGVSTGAEQYF. In DNA form, the CDR3 reads TGTGCCAGCAGGGGGGTCAGTACCGGGGCCGAGCAGTACTTC.